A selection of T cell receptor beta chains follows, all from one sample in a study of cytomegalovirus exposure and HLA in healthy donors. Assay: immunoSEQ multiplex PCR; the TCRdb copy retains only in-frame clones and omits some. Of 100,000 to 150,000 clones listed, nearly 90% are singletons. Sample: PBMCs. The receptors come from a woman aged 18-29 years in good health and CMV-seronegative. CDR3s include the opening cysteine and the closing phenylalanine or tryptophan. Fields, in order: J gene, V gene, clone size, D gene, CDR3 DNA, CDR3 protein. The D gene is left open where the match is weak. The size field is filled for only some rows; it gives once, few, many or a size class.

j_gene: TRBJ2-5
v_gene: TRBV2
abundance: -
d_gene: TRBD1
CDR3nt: TGTGCCAGCAGTCCCGGGACAGGGGGCCGGGAGACCCAGTACTTC
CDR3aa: CASSPGTGGRETQYF

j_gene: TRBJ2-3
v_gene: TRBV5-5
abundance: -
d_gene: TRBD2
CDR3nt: TGTGCCAGCAGCTTGTTCGGGACTAGCGTGGCAGATACGCAGTATTTT
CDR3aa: CASSLFGTSVADTQYF

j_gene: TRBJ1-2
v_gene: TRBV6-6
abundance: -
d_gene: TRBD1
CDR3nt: TGTGCCAGCACCCGCCAGGGGGCTCTGGTTGGCTACACCTTC
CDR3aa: CASTRQGALVGYTF

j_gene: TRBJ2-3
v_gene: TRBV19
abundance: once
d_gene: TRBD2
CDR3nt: TGTGCCAGTAGTACGCCGGGACTAGCGGGGGGCCAGTCAATAAATACGCAGTATTTT
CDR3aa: CASSTPGLAGGQSINTQYF

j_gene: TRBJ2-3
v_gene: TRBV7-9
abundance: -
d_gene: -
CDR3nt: TGTGCCAGCAGCTTTCCCGGCGACGCGGCAGATACGCAGTATTTT
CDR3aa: CASSFPGDAADTQYF

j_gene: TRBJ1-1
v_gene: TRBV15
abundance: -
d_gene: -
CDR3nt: TGTGCCACCAGCAGAGTAGGTTTTGGGAGGGACACTGAAGCTTTCTTT
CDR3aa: CATSRVGFGRDTEAFF

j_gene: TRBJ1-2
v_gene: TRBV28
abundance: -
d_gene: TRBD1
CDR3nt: TGTGCCAGCAGTGACCCGGGACAGGGTGCGTATGGTGGCTACACCTTC
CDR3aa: CASSDPGQGAYGGYTF

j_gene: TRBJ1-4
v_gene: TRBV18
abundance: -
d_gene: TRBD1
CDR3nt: TGTGCCAGCTCACCCCAGGAGTCCGGGACAGGGGTCGAAAAACTGTTTTTT
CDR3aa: CASSPQESGTGVEKLFF

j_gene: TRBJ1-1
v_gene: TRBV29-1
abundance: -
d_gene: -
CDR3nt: TGCAGCGTTGGTACAACAGGGAACACTGAAGCTTTCTTT
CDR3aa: CSVGTTGNTEAFF

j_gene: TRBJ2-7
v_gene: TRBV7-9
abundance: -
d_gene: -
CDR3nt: TGTGCCAGCAGCTTATTGGCAGGTCCTACCTACGAGCAGTACTTC
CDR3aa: CASSLLAGPTYEQYF

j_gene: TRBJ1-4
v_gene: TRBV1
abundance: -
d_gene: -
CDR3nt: TGCACCAGCAGCAACCCGACAGGGGGAGAAACTAATGAAAAACTGTTTTTT
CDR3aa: CTSSNPTGGETNEKLFF

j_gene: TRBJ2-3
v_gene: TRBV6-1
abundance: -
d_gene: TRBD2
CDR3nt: TGTGCCAGCAAGCTTCTAGCGGGGCCCACAGATACGCAGTATTTT
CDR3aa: CASKLLAGPTDTQYF

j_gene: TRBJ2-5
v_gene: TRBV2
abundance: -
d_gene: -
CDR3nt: TGTGCCAGCAGTGAGTTTCCTTCTCCAGAGACCCAGTACTTC
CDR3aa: CASSEFPSPETQYF

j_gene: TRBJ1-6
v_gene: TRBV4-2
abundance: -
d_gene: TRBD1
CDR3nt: TGTGCCAGCAGCCAAGCCCCAACTCCGACAGGGGAGATAAATTCACCCCTCCACTTT
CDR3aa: CASSQAPTPTGEINSPLHF

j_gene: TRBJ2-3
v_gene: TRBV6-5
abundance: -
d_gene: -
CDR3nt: TGTGCCACCAAAGGGGGGGGCACAGATACGCAGTATTTT
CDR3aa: CATKGGGTDTQYF

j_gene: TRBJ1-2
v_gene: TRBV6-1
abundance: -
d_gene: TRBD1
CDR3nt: TGTGCCAGCAGTGTATCGGGGACAGGGTATCTCGGTGGCTACACCTTC
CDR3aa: CASSVSGTGYLGGYTF

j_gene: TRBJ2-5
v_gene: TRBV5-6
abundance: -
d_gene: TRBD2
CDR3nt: TGTGCCAGCAGCTTCAGGGACCTCGGGGAGGGCCTGTACGGGACCCAGTACTTC
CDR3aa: CASSFRDLGEGLYGTQYF

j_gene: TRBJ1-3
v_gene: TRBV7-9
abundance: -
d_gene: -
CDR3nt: TGTGCCAGCAGCTTAGCTGGCAGGCTCTCTGGAAACACCATATATTTT
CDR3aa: CASSLAGRLSGNTIYF

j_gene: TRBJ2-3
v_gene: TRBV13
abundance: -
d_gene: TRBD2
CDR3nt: TGTGCCAGCAGCCCTAGCGGGGGGATCACAGATACGCAGTATTTT
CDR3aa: CASSPSGGITDTQYF

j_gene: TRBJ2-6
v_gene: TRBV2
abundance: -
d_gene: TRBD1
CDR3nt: TGTGCCAGCAGGCCCACAGGGGGCGCTGGGGCCAACGTCCTGACTTTC
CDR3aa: CASRPTGGAGANVLTF

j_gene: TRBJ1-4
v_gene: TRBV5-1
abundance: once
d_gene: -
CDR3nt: TGCGCCAGCAGCTTGTCCGGGGCTAATGAAAAACTGTTTTTT
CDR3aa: CASSLSGANEKLFF

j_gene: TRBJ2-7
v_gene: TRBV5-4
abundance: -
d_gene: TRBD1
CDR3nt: TGTGCCAGCAGCGCAGGGGGCGCTTATCAATACGAGCAGTACTTC
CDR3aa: CASSAGGAYQYEQYF

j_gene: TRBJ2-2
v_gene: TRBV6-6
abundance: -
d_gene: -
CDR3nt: TGTGCCAGCAGTCCCCTGGCCCCTTATAGCGGCGGGGAGCTGTTTTTT
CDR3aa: CASSPLAPYSGGELFF

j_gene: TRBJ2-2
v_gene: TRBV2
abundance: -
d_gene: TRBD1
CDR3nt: TGTGCCAGCAGCTGGACAGGGGGGCCCGGGGAGCTGTTTTTT
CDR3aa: CASSWTGGPGELFF

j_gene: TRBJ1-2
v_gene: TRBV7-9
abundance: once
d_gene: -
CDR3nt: TGTGCCAGCAGTTTAGACATGTATGGCTACACCTTC
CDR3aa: CASSLDMYGYTF

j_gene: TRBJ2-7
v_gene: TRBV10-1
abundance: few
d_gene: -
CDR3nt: TGCGCCAGCAGCTGCAGGGGATTAGAGGACTCCTACGAGCAGTACTTC
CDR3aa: CASSCRGLEDSYEQYF

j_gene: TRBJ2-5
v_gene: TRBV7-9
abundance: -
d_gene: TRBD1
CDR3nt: TGTGCCAGCAGCTTAAGGACAGGGTCTCAAGAGACCCAGTACTTC
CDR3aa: CASSLRTGSQETQYF

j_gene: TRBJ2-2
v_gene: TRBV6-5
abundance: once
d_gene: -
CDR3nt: TGTGCCAGCAGTTACCCTCGTGGCTCGAACACCGGGGAGCTGTTTTTT
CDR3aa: CASSYPRGSNTGELFF